The next 14 T cell receptor beta chains were all read from a single sample in a study of beta chain features in type 1 diabetes. Study results and caveats: In all four CD4+ subsets, TCRB CDR3 length was significantly, moderately reduced in type 1 diabetes.

Reverse transcribing all isolated RNA meant expressed TCRB transcripts were sequenced. Sequencing was performed with immunoSEQ multiplex PCR; in TCRdb, only in-frame clones are kept and a portion is missing. Here the sample spans roughly 150,000 clones, 6.5% to 8.5% being singletons. No cognate antigen is known for these TCRs. The source material was central memory CD4+ T cells from blood. Receptor source: a man between 18 and 29 years old with type 1 diabetes.

This clone was counted between two and nine times. Other DNA sequences in the same sample also yield this CDR3. The chain carries TRBV5-1 and TRBJ2-1; D is uncertain. Germline values: CDR1 SGHRS, CDR2 YFSETQ. The V end lost 0 bases, the J end lost 0 bases, and 10 bases lay between the germline ends. This CDR3 is built from 16 residues. The CDR3 here is CASSLVPTSSYNEQFF. In DNA, the CDR3 is TGCGCCAGCAGCTTGGTGCCCACGAGCTCCTACAATGAGCAGTTCTTC.

V and J are TRBV7-7 and TRBJ2-5; 15 bases map to TRBD2. J was trimmed by 2 bases and V by 3 bases; bases with no gene match: 1. The CDR3 has 16 residues. Germline loops: CDR1 SSHAT, CDR2 FNYEAQ (reference sequence). The CDR3, as DNA: TGTGCCAGCAGCTTGGGACTAGCGGGGGGACAAGAGACCCAGTACTTC. Encoded protein: CASSLGLAGGQETQYF.

The rearrangement links TRBV28 to TRBJ2-7; TRBD1 is a possible D gene (5 bases). Germline loops: CDR1 MDHEN, CDR2 SYDVKM. V gave up 6 bases and J gave up 2 bases, with 11 bases separating them. The CDR3 totals 13 residues. The CDR3 here is CASRRQIPYEQYF. The CDR3 DNA reads as TGTGCCAGCAGACGACAGATCCCCTACGAGCAGTACTTC.

This clone was seen a few times. CDR3 amino acids: CAWSVDYRAGGGYTF. As DNA, the CDR3 is TGTGCCTGGAGTGTCGACTACAGGGCAGGGGGTGGCTACACCTTC. The chain combines TRBV30 with TRBJ1-2, with TRBD1 matching over 7 bases. V was clipped by 0 bases and J by 7 bases; unmatched bases: 11. Germline CDR1 is GTSNPN and CDR2 is SVGIG (reference sequence). This CDR3 spans 15 amino acids. Full variable domain (remainder filled in from reference TRBV30 and TRBJ1-2): SQTIHQWPATLVQPVGSPLSLECTVEGTSNPNLYWYRQAAGRGLQLLFYSVGIGQISSEVPQNLSASRPQDRQFILSSKKLLLSDSGFYLCAWSVDYRAGGGYTFGSGTRLTVV.

The chain recombines TRBV7-2 with TRBJ1-2, with 11 bases lining up with TRBD1. Per germline, CDR1 SGHTA and CDR2 FQGNSA. V gave up 5 bases and J gave up 8 bases; unmatched junction bases: 7. This CDR3 region has 14 residues. As DNA, the CDR3 is TGTGCCAGCAGCCCCGGACAGGGGGCCCGGGGCTACACCTTC. Its protein product is CASSPGQGARGYTF. Together with reference TRBV7-2 and TRBJ1-2, the CDR3 gives the full variable domain: GAGVSQSPSNKVTEKGKDVELRCDPISGHTALYWYRQSLGQGLEFLIYFQGNSAPDKSGLPSDRFSAERTGGSVSTLTIQRTQQEDSAVYLCASSPGQGARGYTFGSGTRLTVV.

This clone came up a few times. The V call is TRBV28, the J call TRBJ2-7, with D uncertain. The CDR3 is 11 amino acids. V was trimmed by 1 base and J by 13 bases, leaving 11 bases between them. Germline values: CDR1 MDHEN, CDR2 SYDVKM. CDR3 region: CASSLFPLTYF. The CDR3 DNA sequence: TGTGCCAGCAGTTTATTCCCACTCACCTACTTC. Looking up the rest from reference TRBV28 and TRBJ2-7 gives the full variable domain: DVKVTQSSRYLVKRTGEKVFLECVQDMDHENMFWYRQDPGLGLRLIYFSYDVKMKEKGDIPEGYSVSREKKERFSLILESASTNQTSMYLCASSLFPLTYFGPGTRLTVT.

V is TRBV7-2 and J is TRBJ2-7, with a weak D call TRBD1 (5 bases). Trimming took 1 base from V and 6 from J, leaving 10 bases between them. The CDR3 is 13 residues long. The germline V gene encodes CDR1 SGHTA and CDR2 FQGNSA. The CDR3 here is CASSLVGAAEQYF. The DNA for the CDR3 is TGTGCCAGCAGCTTAGTAGGGGCAGCCGAGCAGTACTTC.

DNA for the CDR3: TGTGCCAGCCCTCCGGGACAGGTAATCAATCAGCCCCAGCATTTT. Translated: CASPPGQVINQPQHF. The chain carries TRBV6-4 and TRBJ1-5; TRBD1 agrees at 8 bases. V shed 8 bases and J 3 bases; nucleotides not matched to a gene: 9. The CDR3 is made up of 15 amino acids. Germline V gene lookup returns CDR1 MRHNA and CDR2 SNTAGT.

This clone has just a few counts. The chain has TRBV19 and TRBJ2-1, with a possible D match to TRBD2 (6 bases). From germline, CDR1 is LNHDA and CDR2 SQIVND (reference sequence). The CDR3 contains 13 residues. V was clipped by 5 bases and J by 14 bases, with 19 bases between them. CDR3 in DNA: TGTGCCAGTAGTCTCTTCACGTCCGGGGGAAAGTTCTTC. This sequence encodes CASSLFTSGGKFF.

The V gene is TRBV5-6, the J gene TRBJ2-3, with TRBD2 as a possible D gene (6 bases). Germline values: CDR1 SGHDT, CDR2 YYEEEE. CDR3 length: 17 residues. V lost 0 bases and J lost 6, with 20 bases in between. The CDR3 is CASSLEGGRNFFDTQYF. The CDR3 DNA sequence: TGTGCCAGCAGCTTGGAGGGAGGCAGGAACTTTTTTGATACGCAGTATTTT.

The chain uses TRBV5-1 and TRBJ1-1, with D tentatively TRBD1 (5 bases). The CDR3 is 16 amino acids. Looked up from germline, CDR1 is SGHRS and CDR2 is YFSETQ. The germline V and J ends were trimmed by 1 base and 3 bases, with 16 bases remaining between them. The DNA for the CDR3 is TGCGCCAGCAGCTTGCATACAGGCATTCTGTACACTGAAGCTTTCTTT. Its translation: CASSLHTGILYTEAFF.

This clone was picked up a small number of times. CDR3 sequence reads: CASSRGIRYREPPYEQYF. CDR3 sequence (DNA): TGCGCCAGCAGCAGGGGGATACGGTACAGGGAACCCCCCTACGAGCAGTACTTC. V is TRBV5-1 and J is TRBJ2-7, with D maybe TRBD1 (6 bases). The CDR3 is 18 amino acids. V was cut by 4 bases and J by 2 bases, with 25 bases left in between. The V gene's germline CDR1 is SGHRS and CDR2 YFSETQ.

This clone was seen a handful of times. Other DNA sequences in this sample translate to the same CDR3. This chain links TRBV18 with TRBJ2-5, with D possibly being TRBD2 (6 bases). In germline, CDR1 is KGHSH, CDR2 LQKENI. V lost 3 bases, J lost 5 bases, and 10 bases lay in between. This CDR3 comprises 13 residues. The CDR3 DNA sequence: TGTGCCAGCTCACCGGCGGGGTCGGAGACCCAGTACTTC. This encodes CASSPAGSETQYF.

This chain joins TRBV9 and TRBJ2-7, with 7 positions matching TRBD2. This CDR3 has 16 amino acids. CDR1 is SGDLS, CDR2 YYNGEE, per germline. V shed 0 bases and J 6 bases; nucleotides not matched to a gene: 12. The chain's CDR3 is CASSVGSGGKTSEQYF. The CDR3 DNA is TGTGCCAGCAGCGTAGGGTCGGGGGGTAAAACTAGCGAGCAGTACTTC.